The rows below give T cell receptor beta chains drawn from one sample of a study of PD-L1 blockade in urothelial cancer. Some clones are missing from TCRdb's copy, which holds only in-frame ones; the method was immunoSEQ multiplex PCR. The table has tens of thousands of clones, about 82% seen once. This specimen consisted of PBMCs, obtained around atezolizumab (anti-PD-L1) treatment. The receptors were sampled from a man between 40 and 49 years old with urothelial cancer. CDR3s leave out the opening cysteine and the closing phenylalanine or tryptophan. Fields, in order: CDR3 length, V gene, D gene, CDR3 protein. D genes are given only for firm matches.

13 TRBV28 TRBD1 ASVNRGRRTDTQY
12 TRBV5-5 TRBD2 ASSFSGSTDTQY
13 TRBV19 - ASSIAPGEPYEQY
13 TRBV18 TRBD1 ASSPGQGRNQPQH
14 TRBV11-2 TRBD2 ASSFASGLYQETQY
8 TRBV29-1 - SVDGDGYT
14 TRBV5-4 TRBD2 ASSRPGLAVTDTQY
9 TRBV5-6 - ASSLSYTQY
13 TRBV30 - AWSVGGALTDTQY
13 TRBV4-1 TRBD2 ASSLGGLATDTQY
9 TRBV7-2 - ASSLRYEQY
10 TRBV6-6 - ASALRQYEQY
13 TRBV19 - ASSIAASAKNIQY
12 TRBV7-8 TRBD2 ASSLVRGAGELF
13 TRBV19 TRBD1 ASSIRTGGSYEQY
9 TRBV18 - ASQENYGYT
14 TRBV7-9 - ASSDRQATSTDTQY
13 TRBV9 - ASSVEQGTSNEQF
10 TRBV29-1 TRBD2 SVAGGRNEQF
12 TRBV27 - ASSQGQPNQPQH
13 TRBV7-3 TRBD1 ASSEAGQGYNEQF
10 TRBV29-1 - SSYWRGNEQF
10 TRBV29-1 - SVERNQETQY
15 TRBV7-9 - ASSSPLAFLSGYGYT
12 TRBV6-6 TRBD1 ASRTGTGFYEQY
12 TRBV5-1 - ASSSPTGSYEQY
16 TRBV7-9 - ASSYRGLRGKRYTEAF
12 TRBV29-1 TRBD1 SAPGQGRSTEAF
12 TRBV19 TRBD1 ASSRDRRVYGYT
14 TRBV2 TRBD2 AGTNRLAGPPDEQY
11 TRBV27 - ASRISVVQPQH
12 TRBV11-2 - ASSFSSNTGELF
12 TRBV2 TRBD2 ASTAGGSTDTQY
13 TRBV19 - ASSIGRGGSYEQY
16 TRBV27 TRBD2 ASRIRPPGLAQQETQY
11 TRBV5-1 - ASSLGAGDTQY
10 TRBV30 - AWRPAAYTIY
14 TRBV6-5 TRBD2 ASSSSSGRASNEQF
13 TRBV4-1 - ASSQYGQRQDEQF
9 TRBV30 TRBD1 AWMAGGGYT
10 TRBV18 - ASSPLEDTQY
13 TRBV5-3 - ARSPPAGQDNEQF
12 TRBV6-5 - ASSYERGSRELF
12 TRBV27 - ASSLSTETYEQY
12 TRBV21-1 - ASRTSGCRYEQY
12 TRBV7-6 - ASSLGGPNYGYT
11 TRBV4-1 - ASSQERTYEQY
14 TRBV18 - ASSPLTGGETGELF
12 TRBV4-1 TRBD2 ASSPTSGAGGLY
12 TRBV5-1 TRBD2 ASSGREGQETQY
12 TRBV28 - ASSFSISGNTIY
11 TRBV2 - ASSDRDTYEQY
13 TRBV7-2 TRBD2 ASSLSGRNTGELF
13 TRBV18 TRBD2 ASSPHSSGSDEQF
12 TRBV5-1 TRBD1 ASSLEGQSYGYT